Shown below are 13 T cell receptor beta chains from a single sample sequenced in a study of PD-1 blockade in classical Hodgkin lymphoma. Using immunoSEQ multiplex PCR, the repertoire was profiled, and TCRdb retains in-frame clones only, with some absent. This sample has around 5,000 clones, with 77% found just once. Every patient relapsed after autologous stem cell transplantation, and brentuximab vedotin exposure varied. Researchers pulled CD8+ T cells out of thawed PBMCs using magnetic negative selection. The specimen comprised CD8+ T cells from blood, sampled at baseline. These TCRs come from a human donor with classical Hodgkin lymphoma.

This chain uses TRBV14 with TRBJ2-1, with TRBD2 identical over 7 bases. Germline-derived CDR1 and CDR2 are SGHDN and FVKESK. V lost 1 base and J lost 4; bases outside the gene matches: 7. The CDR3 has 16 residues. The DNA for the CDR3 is TGTGCCAGCAGCCAAGTGCGGACTAGTCCTTACAATGAGCAGTTCTTC. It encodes CASSQVRTSPYNEQFF. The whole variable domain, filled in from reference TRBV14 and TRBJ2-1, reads EAGVTQFPSHSVIEKGQTVTLRCDPISGHDNLYWYRRVMGKEIKFLLHFVKESKQDESGMPNNRFLAERTGGTYSTLKVQPAELEDSGVYFCASSQVRTSPYNEQFFGPGTRLTVL.

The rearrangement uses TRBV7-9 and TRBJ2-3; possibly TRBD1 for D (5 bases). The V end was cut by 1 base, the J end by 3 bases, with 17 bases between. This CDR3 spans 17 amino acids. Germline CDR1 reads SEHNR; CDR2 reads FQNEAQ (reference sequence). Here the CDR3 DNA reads TGTGCCAGCAGCTTAGTTACAGGATTTATTAGGACAGATACGCAGTATTTT. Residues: CASSLVTGFIRTDTQYF.

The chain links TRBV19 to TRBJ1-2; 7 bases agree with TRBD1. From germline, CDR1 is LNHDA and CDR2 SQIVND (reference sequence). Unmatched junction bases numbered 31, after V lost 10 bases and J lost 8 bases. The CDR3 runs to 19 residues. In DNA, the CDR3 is TGTGCCACCCGTAGTATCCCTACCAGGGTTCAGACAGGGAAGTACGGCTACACCTTC. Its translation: CATRSIPTRVQTGKYGYTF.

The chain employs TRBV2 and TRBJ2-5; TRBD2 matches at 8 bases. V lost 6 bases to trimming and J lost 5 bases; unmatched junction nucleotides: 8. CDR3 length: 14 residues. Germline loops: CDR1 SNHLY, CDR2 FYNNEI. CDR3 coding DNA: TGTGCCAGCAGGATGGGACGGGGGGGTGAGACCCAGTACTTC. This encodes CASRMGRGGETQYF.

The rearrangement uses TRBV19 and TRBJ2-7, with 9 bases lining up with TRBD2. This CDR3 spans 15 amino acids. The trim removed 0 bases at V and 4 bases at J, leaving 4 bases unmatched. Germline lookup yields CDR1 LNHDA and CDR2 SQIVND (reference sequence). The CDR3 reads CASSIDGTSFYEQYF. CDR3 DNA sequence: TGTGCCAGTAGTATAGACGGGACTAGCTTTTACGAGCAGTACTTC.

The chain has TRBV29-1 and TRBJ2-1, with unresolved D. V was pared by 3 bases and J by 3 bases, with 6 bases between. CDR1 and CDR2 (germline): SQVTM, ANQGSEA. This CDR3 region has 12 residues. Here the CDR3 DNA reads TGCAGCGTTGAGGTAGTCTACAATGAGCAGTTCTTC. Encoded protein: CSVEVVYNEQFF.

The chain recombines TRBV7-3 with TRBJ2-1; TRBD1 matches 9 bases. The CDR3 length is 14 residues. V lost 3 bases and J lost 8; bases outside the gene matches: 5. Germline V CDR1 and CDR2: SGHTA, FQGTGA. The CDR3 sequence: CASSLDRGIDEQFF. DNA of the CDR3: TGTGCCAGCAGCTTGGACAGGGGCATTGATGAGCAGTTCTTC.

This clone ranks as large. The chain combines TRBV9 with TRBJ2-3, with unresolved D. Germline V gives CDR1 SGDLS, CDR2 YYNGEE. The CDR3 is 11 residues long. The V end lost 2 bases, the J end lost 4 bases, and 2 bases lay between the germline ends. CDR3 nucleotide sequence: TGTGCCAGCAGCGTTGCAGATACGCAGTATTTT. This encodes CASSVADTQYF.

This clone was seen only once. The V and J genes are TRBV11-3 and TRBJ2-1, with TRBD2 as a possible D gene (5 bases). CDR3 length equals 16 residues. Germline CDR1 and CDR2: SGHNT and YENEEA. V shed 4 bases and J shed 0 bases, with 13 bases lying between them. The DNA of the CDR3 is TGTGCCAGCAGCTGGTATAGCGTTAGCTCCTACAATGAGCAGTTCTTC. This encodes CASSWYSVSSYNEQFF.

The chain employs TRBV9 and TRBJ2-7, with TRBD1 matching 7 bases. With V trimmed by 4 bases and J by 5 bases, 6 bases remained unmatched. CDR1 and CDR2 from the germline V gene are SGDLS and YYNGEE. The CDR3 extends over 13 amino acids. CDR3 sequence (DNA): TGTGCCAGCAGCCCCCAAACAGGGGACGAGCAGTACTTC. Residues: CASSPQTGDEQYF.

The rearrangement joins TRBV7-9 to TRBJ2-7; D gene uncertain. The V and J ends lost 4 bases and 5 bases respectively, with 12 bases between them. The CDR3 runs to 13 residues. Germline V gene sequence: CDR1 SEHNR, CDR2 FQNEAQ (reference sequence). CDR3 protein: CASSSPPRHEQYF. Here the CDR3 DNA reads TGTGCCAGCAGCTCCCCCCCGCGACACGAGCAGTACTTC. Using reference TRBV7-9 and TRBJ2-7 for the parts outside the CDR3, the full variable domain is DTGVSQNPRHKITKRGQNVTFRCDPISEHNRLYWYRQTLGQGPEFLTYFQNEAQLEKSRLLSDRFSAERPKGSFSTLEIQRTEQGDSAMYLCASSSPPRHEQYFGPGTRLTVT.

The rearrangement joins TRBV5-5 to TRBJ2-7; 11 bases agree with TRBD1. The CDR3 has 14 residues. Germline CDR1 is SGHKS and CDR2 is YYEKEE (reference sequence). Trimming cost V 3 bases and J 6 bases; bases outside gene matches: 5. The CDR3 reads CASSSSGTGGEQYF. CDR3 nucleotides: TGTGCCAGCAGCTCCTCCGGGACAGGGGGCGAGCAGTACTTC. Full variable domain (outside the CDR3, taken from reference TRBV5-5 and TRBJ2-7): DAGVTQSPTHLIKTRGQQVTLRCSPISGHKSVSWYQQVLGQGPQFIFQYYEKEERGRGNFPDRFSARQFPNYSSELNVNALLLGDSALYLCASSSSGTGGEQYFGPGTRLTVT.

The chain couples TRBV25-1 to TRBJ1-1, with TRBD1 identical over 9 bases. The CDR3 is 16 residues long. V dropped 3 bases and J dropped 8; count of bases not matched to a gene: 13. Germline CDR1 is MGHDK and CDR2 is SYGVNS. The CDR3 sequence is CASSDAFLRQGGEAFF. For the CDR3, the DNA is TGTGCCAGCAGTGACGCTTTTTTAAGACAGGGGGGAGAAGCTTTCTTT.